What follows is one TCR beta chain and its context. The CDR3 extends over 15 amino acids. Germline loops: CDR1 SGDLS, CDR2 YYNGEE. Germline trimming cut 1 base from V and 9 bases from J; bases unmatched to any gene: 9. This specimen comes from a study of blood T cell repertoires in COVID-19. Original handling: Quantification of nucleated cells was approximated via reference gene primer amplification. The table came from immunoSEQ multiplex PCR; TCRdb's copy has only in-frame clones and leaves some out. V and J calls and clone size are as listed in that table; D and trimming were resolved from the DNA. This repertoire shows around 150,000 clones, 70% to 85% found once; its top ten account for around 7%.

Material for sequencing was peripheral blood. The TCR was taken from a woman aged 40 to 55 with COVID-19, enrolled during active disease. The chain links TRBV9 to TRBJ2-1; 8 positions match TRBD1. The CDR3 region is CASSVSTGGMIEQFF. Written as DNA, the CDR3 is TGTGCCAGCAGCGTAAGTACAGGGGGGATGATTGAGCAGTTCTTC.